A single sample is the source of the 16 T cell receptor beta chains below, sequenced in a study of blood T cells in healthy people across ages. With a J-beta primer mix and a sample-barcoded 5' primer, a second PCR ran about 7 to 12 cycles. TCRdb recomputed calls from the 5' RACE reads with MiXCR, one row per CDR3 protein. Of hundreds of thousands of distinct CDR3 sequences detected, more than 55% appear once; the ten largest clones hold roughly 25%. Sequencing used blood. These TCRs come from a middle-aged man in good health.

V and J are TRBV12-3 or TRBV12-4 and TRBJ1-5; TRBD1 matches 8 bases. The V gene end was trimmed by 3 bases and the J gene end by 1 base; junction bases not matched to a gene: 8. The CDR3 has 17 residues. CDR3 bases: TGTGCCAGCAGTTTTGACAGGGGAGGTGTGAGCAATCAGCCCCAGCATTTT. Its translation: CASSFDRGGVSNQPQHF.

V and J are TRBV7-3 and TRBJ1-1, with unresolved D. V gave up 2 bases and J gave up 6 bases, with 7 bases separating them. The length of the CDR3 is 12 residues. Germline-derived CDR1 and CDR2 are SGHTA and FQGTGA. The CDR3 sequence is CASSLPPAEAFF. CDR3 nucleotide sequence: TGTGCCAGCAGCTTACCCCCGGCTGAAGCTTTCTTT. Filled out from reference TRBV7-3 and TRBJ1-1, the complete variable domain reads GAGVSQTPSNKVTEKGKYVELRCDPISGHTALYWYRQSLGQGPEFLIYFQGTGAADDSGLPNDRFFAVRPEGSVSTLKIQRTERGDSAVYLCASSLPPAEAFFGQGTRLTVV.

The genes are TRBV29-1 and TRBJ2-3; 7 positions agree with TRBD1. The V gene's germline CDR1 is SQVTM and CDR2 ANQGSEA. J lost 0 bases, V lost 7 bases, and 4 bases had no gene match. The CDR3 extends over 13 amino acids. Here the CDR3 reads CSARGQSTDTQYF. The CDR3, as DNA: TGCAGCGCCCGGGGACAGAGCACAGATACGCAGTATTTT.

The V gene is TRBV12-3 or TRBV12-4, the J gene TRBJ2-5, with 9 positions matching TRBD1. The CDR3 has 14 residues. The trim removed 3 bases at V and 7 bases at J, leaving 6 bases unmatched. CDR3 in DNA: TGTGCCAGCAGTTTTGGACAGGGGCTAGGGACCCAGTACTTC. Translating it yields CASSFGQGLGTQYF.

The chain recombines TRBV29-1 with TRBJ2-1, with D possibly being TRBD2 (6 bases). Germline V CDR1 and CDR2: SQVTM, ANQGSEA. The CDR3 loop spans 14 amino acids. V shed 4 bases and J shed 11 bases, with 21 bases lying between them. The chain's CDR3 is CSVVGLARGLQQFF. CDR3 nucleotide sequence: TGCAGCGTTGTCGGGCTAGCGAGAGGATTACAGCAGTTCTTC.

The genes are TRBV7-9 and TRBJ2-7, with a possible D match to TRBD2 (5 bases). The germline CDR1 and CDR2 sequences are SEHNR and FQNEAQ (reference sequence). V lost 5 bases and J 2 bases, leaving 13 bases between the germline ends. This CDR3 spans 14 amino acids. Here the CDR3 reads CASSGGDGTYEQYF. The DNA of the CDR3 is TGTGCCAGCAGCGGAGGAGACGGAACCTACGAGCAGTACTTC.

This rearrangement joins TRBV7-3 to TRBJ2-1, with D unresolved. Germline CDR1 SGHTA, CDR2 FQGTGA. This CDR3 has 17 residues. V was clipped by 0 bases and J by 6 bases, with 18 bases between them. The CDR3: CASSLTPLTTDFNEQFF. In DNA form, the CDR3 reads TGTGCCAGCAGCTTAACTCCTCTAACGACTGATTTCAATGAGCAGTTCTTC.

The table lists this clonotype with a few counts. The gene calls are TRBV28 and TRBJ1-1; 7 bases line up with TRBD1. Trimming at V came to 10 bases and at J to 3 bases, leaving 11 bases not matched to a gene. The CDR3 runs to 14 residues. Germline V gene sequence: CDR1 MDHEN, CDR2 SYDVKM. CDR3 in amino acids: CATTAQGMYTEAFF. In DNA, the CDR3 is TGTGCCACCACTGCACAGGGGATGTACACTGAAGCTTTCTTT.

In this sample, this clonotype turned up a few times. V usage is TRBV12-3 or TRBV12-4 and J usage is TRBJ2-3; D perhaps matches TRBD2 (6 bases). The CDR3 is made up of 14 amino acids. V gave up 7 bases and J gave up 1 base, with 12 bases separating them. The CDR3, as DNA: TGTGCCAGCAACACACTAGCTGGCACAGATACGCAGTATTTT. Protein product: CASNTLAGTDTQYF.

V gene TRBV6-5 combines with J gene TRBJ2-4; D may correspond to TRBD1 or TRBD2 (9 bases each). The J call may not be correct, given that the DNA end is closer to TRBJ2-7. Germline CDR1 and CDR2: MNHEY and SVGAGI. The CDR3 runs to 22 residues. The CDR3 reads CASSYAPLRDRVVTSGFDEQYF. CDR3 nucleotides: TGTGCCAGCAGTTACGCCCCACTCCGGGACAGGGTAGTTACTAGCGGGTTCGACGAGCAGTACTTC.

The V call is TRBV20-1, the J call TRBJ2-2; 8 nucleotides agree with TRBD1. V gave up 5 bases and J gave up 3 bases; unmatched junction bases: 8. The germline gives CDR1 DFQATT, CDR2 SNEGSKA (reference sequence). The CDR3 is 15 residues long. The CDR3 DNA is TGCAGTGCTTTAGACAGGGGTGAACACACCGGGGAGCTGTTTTTT. This translates into CSALDRGEHTGELFF.

The J gene is TRBJ2-5, the V gene TRBV9; TRBD1 matches at 7 bases. The length of the CDR3 is 13 residues. J gave up 11 bases and V 5 bases, and 12 bases lay outside the gene matches. Germline assignment: CDR1 SGDLS and CDR2 YYNGEE. CDR3 amino acids: CASSGGQTSEQYF. Written as DNA, the CDR3 is TGTGCCAGCAGTGGGGGACAGACCTCGGAGCAGTACTTC.

This clonotype was counted only a few times. The chain combines TRBV25-1 with TRBJ1-2; 7 bases are shared with TRBD1. Germline V gives CDR1 MGHDK, CDR2 SYGVNS. V shed 3 bases and J 2 bases; nucleotides not matched to a gene: 3. The CDR3 consists of 14 residues. The CDR3 sequence is CASSDGTANYGYTF. The CDR3 nucleotides read TGTGCCAGCAGTGATGGGACAGCAAACTATGGCTACACCTTC.

The J gene is TRBJ2-7, the V gene TRBV7-8, with D perhaps matching TRBD1 (5 bases). V gave up 2 bases and J gave up 2 bases, with 13 bases separating them. This CDR3 comprises 15 residues. In germline, CDR1 is SGHVS, CDR2 FQNEAQ. The CDR3 sequence is CASSLSRGRTYEQYF. The CDR3 bases are TGTGCCAGCAGCTTATCAAGGGGTCGAACCTACGAGCAGTACTTC.

This clonotype has a handful of counts. V gene TRBV12-3 or TRBV12-4 combines with J gene TRBJ2-7, with 7 bases matching TRBD2. The CDR3 spans 11 residues. Trimming removed 6 bases from V and 8 bases from J; junction bases left unmatched: 4. For the CDR3, the DNA is TGTGCCAGCAGCCGCGGGGGTCAGCAGTACTTC. Protein sequence: CASSRGGQQYF.

The chain links TRBV19 to TRBJ2-1, with D unresolved. The germline V gene has CDR1 LNHDA and CDR2 SQIVND (reference sequence). The V end lost 2 bases, the J end lost 4 bases, and 6 bases lay between the germline ends. This CDR3 region has 13 residues. The CDR3 bases are TGTGCCAGTAGTATAAGTAGGTACAATGAGCAGTTCTTC. This codes for CASSISRYNEQFF.